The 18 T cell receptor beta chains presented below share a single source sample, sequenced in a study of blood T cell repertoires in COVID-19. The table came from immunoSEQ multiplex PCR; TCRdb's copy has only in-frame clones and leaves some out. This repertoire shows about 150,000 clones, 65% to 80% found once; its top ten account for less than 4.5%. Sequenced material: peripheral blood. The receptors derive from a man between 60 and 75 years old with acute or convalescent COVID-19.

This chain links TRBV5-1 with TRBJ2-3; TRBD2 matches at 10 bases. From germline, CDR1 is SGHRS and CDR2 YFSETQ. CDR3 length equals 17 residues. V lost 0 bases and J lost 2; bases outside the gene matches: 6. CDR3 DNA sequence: TGCGCCAGCAGCTTGGGAGTTGGACTAGCGGTCACAGATACGCAGTATTTT. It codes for CASSLGVGLAVTDTQYF.

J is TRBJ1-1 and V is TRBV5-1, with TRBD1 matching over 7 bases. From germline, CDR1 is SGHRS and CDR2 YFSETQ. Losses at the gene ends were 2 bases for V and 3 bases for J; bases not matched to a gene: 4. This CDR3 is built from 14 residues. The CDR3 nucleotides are TGCGCCAGCAGCTTTCAGGGGGTAGACACTGAAGCTTTCTTT. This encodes CASSFQGVDTEAFF.

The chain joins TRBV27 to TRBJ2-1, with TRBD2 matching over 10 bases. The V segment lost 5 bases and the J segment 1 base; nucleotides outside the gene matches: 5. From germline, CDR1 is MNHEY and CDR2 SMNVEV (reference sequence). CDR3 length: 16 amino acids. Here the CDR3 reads CASSPLSGRSYNEQFF. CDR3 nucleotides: TGTGCCAGCAGTCCCCTTAGCGGGAGGTCCTACAATGAGCAGTTCTTC.

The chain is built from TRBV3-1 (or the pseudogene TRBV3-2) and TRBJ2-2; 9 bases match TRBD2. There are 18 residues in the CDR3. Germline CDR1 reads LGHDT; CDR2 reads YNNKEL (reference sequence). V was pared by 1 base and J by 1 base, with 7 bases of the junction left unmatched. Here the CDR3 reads CASSQGLAGTLNTGELFF. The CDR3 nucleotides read TGTGCCAGCAGCCAAGGGCTAGCGGGAACGTTGAACACCGGGGAGCTGTTTTTT.

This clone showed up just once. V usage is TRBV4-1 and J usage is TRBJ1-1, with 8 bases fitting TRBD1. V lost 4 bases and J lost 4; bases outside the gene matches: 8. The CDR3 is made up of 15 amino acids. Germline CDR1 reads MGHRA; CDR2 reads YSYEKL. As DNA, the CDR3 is TGCGCCAGCAGCCCATGGGACAGGAAGGGCACTGAAGCTTTCTTT. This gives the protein CASSPWDRKGTEAFF.

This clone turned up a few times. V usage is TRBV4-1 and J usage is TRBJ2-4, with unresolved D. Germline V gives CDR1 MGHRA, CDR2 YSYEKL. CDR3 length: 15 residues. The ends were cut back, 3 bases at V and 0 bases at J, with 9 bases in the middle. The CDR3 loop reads CASSHMSPAKNIQYF. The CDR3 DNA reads TGCGCCAGCAGCCATATGTCCCCAGCCAAAAACATTCAGTACTTC.

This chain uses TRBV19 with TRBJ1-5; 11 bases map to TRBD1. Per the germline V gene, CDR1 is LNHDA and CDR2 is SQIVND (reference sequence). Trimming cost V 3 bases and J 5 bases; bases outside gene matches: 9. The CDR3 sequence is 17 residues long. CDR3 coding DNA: TGTGCCAGTAGTATGCGATCAATGGGACAGGGGGATCAGCCCCAGCATTTT. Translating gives CASSMRSMGQGDQPQHF.

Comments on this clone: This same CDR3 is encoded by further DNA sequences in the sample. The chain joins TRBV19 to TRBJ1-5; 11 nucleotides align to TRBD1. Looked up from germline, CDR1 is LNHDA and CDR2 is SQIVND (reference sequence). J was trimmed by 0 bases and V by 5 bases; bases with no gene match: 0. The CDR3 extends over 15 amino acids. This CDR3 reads CASSGTGGSNQPQHF. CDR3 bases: TGTGCCAGTAGTGGGACAGGGGGTAGCAATCAGCCCCAGCATTTT. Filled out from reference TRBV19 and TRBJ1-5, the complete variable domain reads DGGITQSPKYLFRKEGQNVTLSCEQNLNHDAMYWYRQDPGQGLRLIYYSQIVNDFQKGDIAEGYSVSREKKESFPLTVTSAQKNPTAFYLCASSGTGGSNQPQHFGDGTRLSIL.

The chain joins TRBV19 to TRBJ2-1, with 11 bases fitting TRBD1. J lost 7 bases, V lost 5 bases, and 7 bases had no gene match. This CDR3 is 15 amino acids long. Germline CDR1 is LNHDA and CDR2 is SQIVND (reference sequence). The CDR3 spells CASSARTGGANEQFF. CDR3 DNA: TGTGCCAGTAGTGCCCGGACAGGGGGCGCAAATGAGCAGTTCTTC.

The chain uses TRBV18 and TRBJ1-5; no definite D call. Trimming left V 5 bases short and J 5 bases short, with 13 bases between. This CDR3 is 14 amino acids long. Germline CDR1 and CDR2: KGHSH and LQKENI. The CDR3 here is CASSVRTADQPQHF. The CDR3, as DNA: TGTGCCAGCTCAGTGCGTACGGCGGATCAGCCCCAGCATTTT.

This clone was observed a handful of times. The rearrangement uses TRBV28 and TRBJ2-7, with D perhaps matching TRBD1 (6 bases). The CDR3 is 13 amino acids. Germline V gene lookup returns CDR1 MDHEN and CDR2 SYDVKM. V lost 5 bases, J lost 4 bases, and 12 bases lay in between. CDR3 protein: CASSVRGFYEQYF. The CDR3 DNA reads TGTGCCAGCAGTGTTAGGGGGTTTTACGAGCAGTACTTC.

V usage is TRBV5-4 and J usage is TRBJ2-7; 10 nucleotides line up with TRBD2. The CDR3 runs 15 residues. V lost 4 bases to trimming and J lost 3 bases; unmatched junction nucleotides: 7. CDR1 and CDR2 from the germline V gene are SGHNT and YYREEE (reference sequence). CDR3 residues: CASSPGTSVIYEQYF. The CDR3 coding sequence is TGTGCCAGCAGCCCCGGGACTAGCGTTATCTACGAGCAGTACTTC.

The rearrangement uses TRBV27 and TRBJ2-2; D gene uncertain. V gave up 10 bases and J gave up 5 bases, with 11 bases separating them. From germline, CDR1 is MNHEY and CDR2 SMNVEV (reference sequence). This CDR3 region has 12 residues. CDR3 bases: TGTGCCACCCTAGGTTGGACCGGGGAGCTGTTTTTT. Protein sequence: CATLGWTGELFF.

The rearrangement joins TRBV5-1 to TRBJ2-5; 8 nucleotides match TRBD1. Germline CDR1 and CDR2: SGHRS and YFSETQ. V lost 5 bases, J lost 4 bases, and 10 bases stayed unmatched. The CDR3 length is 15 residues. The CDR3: CASSLRTGGGETQYF. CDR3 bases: TGCGCCAGCAGTTTGAGAACAGGGGGTGGAGAGACCCAGTACTTC.

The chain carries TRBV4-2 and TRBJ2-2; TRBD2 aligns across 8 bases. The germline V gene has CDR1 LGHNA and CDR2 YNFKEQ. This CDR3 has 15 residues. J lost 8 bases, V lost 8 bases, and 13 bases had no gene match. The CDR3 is CASRTTSDAAGELFF. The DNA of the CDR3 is TGTGCCAGCCGAACGACTAGCGATGCGGCGGGGGAGCTGTTTTTT.

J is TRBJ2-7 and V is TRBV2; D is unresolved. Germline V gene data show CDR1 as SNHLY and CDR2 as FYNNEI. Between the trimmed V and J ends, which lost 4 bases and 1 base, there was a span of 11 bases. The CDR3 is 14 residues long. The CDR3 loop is CASSGHAESYEQYF. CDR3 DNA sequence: TGTGCCAGCAGTGGGCACGCGGAGTCCTACGAGCAGTACTTC.

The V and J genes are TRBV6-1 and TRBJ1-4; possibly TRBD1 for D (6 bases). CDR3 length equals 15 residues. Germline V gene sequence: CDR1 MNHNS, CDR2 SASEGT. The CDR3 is CASVGGQSANEKLFF. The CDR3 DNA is TGTGCGTCGGTCGGGGGGCAGTCGGCTAATGAAAAACTGTTTTTT.

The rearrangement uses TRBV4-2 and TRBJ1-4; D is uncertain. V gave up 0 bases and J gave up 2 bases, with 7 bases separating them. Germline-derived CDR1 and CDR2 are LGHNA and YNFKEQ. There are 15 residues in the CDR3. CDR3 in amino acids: CASSQDSGTNEKLFF. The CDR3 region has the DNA TGTGCCAGCAGCCAAGATTCCGGTACTAATGAAAAACTGTTTTTT.